A single sample is the source of the 15 T cell receptor beta chains below, sequenced in a study of graft-versus-host responses after intestinal transplantation. Their antigen targets remain unknown. Some clones are missing from TCRdb's copy, which holds only in-frame ones; the method was immunoSEQ multiplex PCR. Among 90,000 to 150,000 clones listed, 90% to 95% were seen once. The sequencing here drew on unstimulated CD8+ T cells sorted from spleen or lymph node cells, taken before intestinal transplant. These TCRs come from a human donor who received an intestinal transplant.

This clone occurred once. The rearrangement links TRBV4-1 to TRBJ2-1; possibly TRBD1 for D (6 bases). Germline CDR1 and CDR2: MGHRA and YSYEKL. Trimming pared 4 bases from V and 0 bases from J, leaving 16 bases between. The CDR3 loop spans 17 amino acids. The CDR3 bases are TGCGCCAGCAGCCTTAAAGAGGGGGTGAGCTCCTACAATGAGCAGTTCTTC. It yields the protein CASSLKEGVSSYNEQFF.

V is TRBV4-1 and J is TRBJ1-5; D remains ambiguous. V gave up 4 bases and J gave up 2 bases, with 21 bases separating them. Germline CDR1 is MGHRA and CDR2 is YSYEKL. The CDR3 runs to 18 residues. CDR3 in DNA: TGCGCCAGCAGCCTAGGTCCTTGGAGGGTCTATCGCAATCAGCCCCAGCATTTT. Residues: CASSLGPWRVYRNQPQHF.

This chain links TRBV7-8 with TRBJ2-3, with TRBD2 identical over 11 bases. J was trimmed by 2 bases and V by 4 bases; bases with no gene match: 8. The germline V gene encodes CDR1 SGHVS and CDR2 FQNEAQ. The CDR3 has 17 amino acids. The DNA of the CDR3 is TGTGCCAGCAGCTCTGGAATAGCGGGAGGGCCCACAGATACGCAGTATTTT. This translates into CASSSGIAGGPTDTQYF.

V is TRBV5-1 and J is TRBJ1-2, with TRBD1 matching over 11 bases. The CDR3 totals 16 residues. J gave up 3 bases and V 7 bases, and 11 bases lay outside the gene matches. The V gene's germline CDR1 is SGHRS and CDR2 YFSETQ. Written as DNA, the CDR3 is TGCGCCAGCGGACCCGGGACAGGGGGATCAGACTATGGCTACACCTTC. Translated: CASGPGTGGSDYGYTF.

V gene TRBV13 combines with J gene TRBJ2-7; 7 bases match TRBD2. The CDR3 consists of 16 residues. Per germline, CDR1 PRHDT and CDR2 FYEKMQ (reference sequence). The V segment lost 1 base and the J segment 2 bases; nucleotides outside the gene matches: 8. The CDR3 is CASSLDGGRRPYEQYF. DNA of the CDR3: TGTGCCAGCAGCTTAGACGGCGGGAGACGCCCCTACGAGCAGTACTTC. Full variable domain (rest looked up from reference TRBV13 and TRBJ2-7): AAGVIQSPRHLIKEKRETATLKCYPIPRHDTVYWYQQGPGQDPQFLISFYEKMQSDKGSIPDRFSAQQFSDYHSELNMSSLELGDSALYFCASSLDGGRRPYEQYFGPGTRLTVT.

This clone was counted once. The V and J genes are TRBV5-8 and TRBJ2-1; 8 positions match TRBD2. CDR3 length: 16 residues. V dropped 7 bases and J dropped 3; count of bases not matched to a gene: 12. The germline V gene encodes CDR1 SGHTS and CDR2 YDEGEE. The CDR3 bases are TGTGCCAGCGGCCCAGATACTAGCGGCCTCTACAATGAGCAGTTCTTC. This translates into CASGPDTSGLYNEQFF.

The chain employs TRBV28 and TRBJ2-7; the D gene is possibly TRBD2 (6 bases). Germline V gene data show CDR1 as MDHEN and CDR2 as SYDVKM. The CDR3 sequence is 15 residues long. V was shortened by 3 bases and J by 3 bases, with 15 bases between the two germline ends. The CDR3 DNA is TGTGCCAGCAGTTTTCTCTCGGACGGGAGCTACGAGCAGTACTTC. Its protein is CASSFLSDGSYEQYF.

The chain uses TRBV19 and TRBJ2-7, with 10 bases lining up with TRBD1. The V and J ends lost 4 bases and 3 bases, in that order; junction bases with no gene match: 9. Germline V gene lookup returns CDR1 LNHDA and CDR2 SQIVND (reference sequence). CDR3 size: 16 residues. The CDR3 DNA reads TGTGCCAGTAGTACCAGAATCCGGGACAGGGGCTACGAGCAGTACTTC. Its translation is CASSTRIRDRGYEQYF.

This rearrangement joins TRBV2 to TRBJ1-6, with D tentatively TRBD1 (5 bases). The CDR3 totals 17 residues. Germline V gives CDR1 SNHLY, CDR2 FYNNEI. The V gene lost 6 bases and the J gene lost 6 bases, with 21 bases spanning the gap. The DNA of the CDR3 is TGTGCCAGCAGCTCCTCTTTACAGGCTTTCCTTAATTCACCCCTCCACTTT. Translated: CASSSSLQAFLNSPLHF.

The rearrangement joins TRBV30 to TRBJ1-2; 9 positions match TRBD1. Germline CDR1 reads GTSNPN; CDR2 reads SVGIG (reference sequence). The J segment lost 7 bases and the V segment lost 3 bases, leaving 6 bases of the junction unmatched. The CDR3 length is 13 residues. CDR3 sequence (DNA): TGTGCCTGGAGAAACAGGGGGCTTGGTGGCTACACCTTC. Its protein is CAWRNRGLGGYTF.

The rearrangement links TRBV9 to TRBJ2-2; D possibly matches TRBD1 or TRBD2 (5 bases each). The V gene's germline CDR1 is SGDLS and CDR2 YYNGEE. Trimming pared 0 bases from V and 5 bases from J, leaving 8 bases between. The CDR3 is 14 residues long. The CDR3 DNA is TGTGCCAGCAGCGTAGGGGGGAGTACCGGGGAGCTGTTTTTT. This gives the protein CASSVGGSTGELFF.

This clone was picked up one time. The rearrangement uses TRBV13 and TRBJ2-1; D perhaps matches TRBD2 (6 bases). Trimming shortened V by 0 bases and J by 7 bases, and 13 bases separated the two germline ends. This CDR3 is built from 15 residues. Per the germline V gene, CDR1 is PRHDT and CDR2 is FYEKMQ (reference sequence). The CDR3 DNA reads TGTGCCAGCAGCTTAGGTATTCAGGGAGGAAATGAGCAGTTCTTC. Encoded protein: CASSLGIQGGNEQFF.

This chain joins TRBV14 and TRBJ1-1; 8 bases map to TRBD1. The CDR3 sequence is 17 residues long. V trimming: 0 bases; J trimming: 0 bases; junction bases outside the gene matches: 6. CDR1 SGHDN and CDR2 FVKESK come from the germline V gene. The CDR3 DNA sequence: TGTGCCAGCAGCCAAGATATAGGACAGGGAATGAACACTGAAGCTTTCTTT. Its translation is CASSQDIGQGMNTEAFF.

V usage is TRBV19 and J usage is TRBJ1-2, with D unresolved. Germline CDR1 LNHDA, CDR2 SQIVND (reference sequence). This CDR3 has 11 amino acids. Trimming removed 9 bases at V and 4 bases at J, with 9 bases between. CDR3 residues: CASAAGYGYTF. CDR3 nucleotides: TGTGCCAGCGCGGCGGGCTATGGCTACACCTTC.

The rearrangement links TRBV28 to TRBJ2-7; 8 bases map to TRBD1. Germline V gene sequence: CDR1 MDHEN, CDR2 SYDVKM. The J segment lost 7 bases and the V segment lost 3 bases, leaving 5 bases of the junction unmatched. The CDR3 covers 13 residues. The CDR3 protein is CASSLTGVGEQYF. For the CDR3, the DNA is TGTGCCAGCAGTTTGACAGGGGTTGGGGAGCAGTACTTC.